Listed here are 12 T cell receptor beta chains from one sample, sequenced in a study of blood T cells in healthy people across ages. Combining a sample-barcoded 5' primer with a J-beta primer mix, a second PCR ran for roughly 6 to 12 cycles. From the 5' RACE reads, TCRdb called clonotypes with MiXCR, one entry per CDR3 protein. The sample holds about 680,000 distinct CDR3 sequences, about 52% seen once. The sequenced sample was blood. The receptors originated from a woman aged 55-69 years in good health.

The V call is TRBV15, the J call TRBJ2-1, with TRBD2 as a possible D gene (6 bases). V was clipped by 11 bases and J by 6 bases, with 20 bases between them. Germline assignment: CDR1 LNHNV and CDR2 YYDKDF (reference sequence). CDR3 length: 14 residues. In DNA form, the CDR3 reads TGTGCCGCCGGGGGAAACCCCGGTCTCAATGAGCAGTTCTTC. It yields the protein CAAGGNPGLNEQFF.

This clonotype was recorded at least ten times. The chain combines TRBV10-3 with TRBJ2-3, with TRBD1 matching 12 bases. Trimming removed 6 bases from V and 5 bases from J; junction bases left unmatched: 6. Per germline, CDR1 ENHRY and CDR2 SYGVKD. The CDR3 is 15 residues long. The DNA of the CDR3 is TGTGCCATCAGCCCAGGGACAGGGGGCCAAGATACGCAGTATTTT. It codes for CAISPGTGGQDTQYF.

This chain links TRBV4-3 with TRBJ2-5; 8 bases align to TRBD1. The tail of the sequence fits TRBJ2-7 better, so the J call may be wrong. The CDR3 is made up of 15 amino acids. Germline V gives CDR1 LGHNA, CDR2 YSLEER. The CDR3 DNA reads TGCGCCAGCAGCCAGACAGGGGCTTTGGCCTACGAGCAGTACTTC. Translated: CASSQTGALAYEQYF.

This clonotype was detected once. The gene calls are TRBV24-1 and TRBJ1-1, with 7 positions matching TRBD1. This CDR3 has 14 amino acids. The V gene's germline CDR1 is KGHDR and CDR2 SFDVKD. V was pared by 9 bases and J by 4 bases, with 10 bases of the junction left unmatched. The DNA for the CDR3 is TGTGCCACCCAACAAGGAGGGGGCCTCACTGAAGCTTTCTTT. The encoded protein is CATQQGGGLTEAFF.

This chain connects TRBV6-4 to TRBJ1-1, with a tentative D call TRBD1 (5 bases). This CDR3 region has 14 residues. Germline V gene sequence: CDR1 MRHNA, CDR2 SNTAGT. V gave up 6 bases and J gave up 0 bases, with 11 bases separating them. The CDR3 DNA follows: TGTGCCAGCAGGCCGGGGGAGTTGAACACTGAAGCTTTCTTT. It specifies CASRPGELNTEAFF.

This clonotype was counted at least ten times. The CDR3 DNA reads as TGTGCCAGCAGCGTGGGACTAGACAACAATGAGCAGTTCTTC. Encoded protein: CASSVGLDNNEQFF. V gene TRBV9 combines with J gene TRBJ2-1; 8 bases match TRBD2. CDR3 length equals 14 residues. The V segment lost 2 bases and the J segment 5 bases; nucleotides outside the gene matches: 3. The germline V gene encodes CDR1 SGDLS and CDR2 YYNGEE.

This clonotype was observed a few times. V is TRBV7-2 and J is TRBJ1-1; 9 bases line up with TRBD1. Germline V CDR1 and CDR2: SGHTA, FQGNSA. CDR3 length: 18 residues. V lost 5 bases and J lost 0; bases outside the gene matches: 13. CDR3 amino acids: CASSPYTGGAGVNTEAFF. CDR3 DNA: TGTGCCAGCAGCCCCTATACAGGGGGCGCAGGGGTGAACACTGAAGCTTTCTTT. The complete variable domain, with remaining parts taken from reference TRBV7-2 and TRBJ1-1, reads GAGVSQSPSNKVTEKGKDVELRCDPISGHTALYWYRQSLGQGLEFLIYFQGNSAPDKSGLPSDRFSAERTGGSVSTLTIQRTQQEDSAVYLCASSPYTGGAGVNTEAFFGQGTRLTVV.

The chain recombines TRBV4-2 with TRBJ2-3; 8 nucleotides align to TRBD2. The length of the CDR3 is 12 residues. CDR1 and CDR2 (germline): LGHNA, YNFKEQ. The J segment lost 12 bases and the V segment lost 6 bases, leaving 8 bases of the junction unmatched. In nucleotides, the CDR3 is TGTGCCAGCAGGCGGAGCGGGAGTTTCCAGTATTTT. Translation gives CASRRSGSFQYF.

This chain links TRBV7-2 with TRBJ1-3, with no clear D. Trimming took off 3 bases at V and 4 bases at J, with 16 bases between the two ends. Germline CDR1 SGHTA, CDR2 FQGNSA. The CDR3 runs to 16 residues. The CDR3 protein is CASSFYKKVGGNTIYF. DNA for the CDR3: TGTGCCAGCAGCTTTTATAAGAAAGTTGGAGGAAACACCATATATTTT.

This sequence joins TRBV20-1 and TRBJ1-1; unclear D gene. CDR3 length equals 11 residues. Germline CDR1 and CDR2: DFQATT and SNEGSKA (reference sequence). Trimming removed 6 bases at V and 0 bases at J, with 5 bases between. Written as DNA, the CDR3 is TGCAGTGCCCCCATGAACACTGAAGCTTTCTTT. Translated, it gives CSAPMNTEAFF.

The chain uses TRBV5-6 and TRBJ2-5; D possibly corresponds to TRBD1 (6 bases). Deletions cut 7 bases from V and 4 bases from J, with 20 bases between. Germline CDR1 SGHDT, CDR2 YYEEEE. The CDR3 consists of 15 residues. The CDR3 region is CASRVLGGSGETQYF. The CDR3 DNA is TGTGCCAGCCGCGTTCTAGGGGGAAGTGGAGAGACCCAGTACTTC.

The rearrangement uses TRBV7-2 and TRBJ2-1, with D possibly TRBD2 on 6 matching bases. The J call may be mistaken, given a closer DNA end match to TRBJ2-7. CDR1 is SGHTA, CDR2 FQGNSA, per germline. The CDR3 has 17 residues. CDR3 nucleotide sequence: TGTGCCAGCAGCTTAGTTGCGGGACTCAGCTCCCACAAGGAGCAGTACTTC. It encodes CASSLVAGLSSHKEQYF.